A single sample gave rise to the 7 T cell receptor beta chains below, sequenced in a study of T cells in Graves' hyperthyroidism and ophthalmopathy. RNA transcripts gave rise to amplified TCR beta CDR3 regions. RT-PCR in the first round (using the HTBI primer set) targeted the TCR CDR3. Using its own MiXCR run on the multiplex PCR reads, TCRdb lists one record per CDR3 protein. The sample lists 550,000 to 700,000 distinct CDR3 sequences, over 12% occurring once. The sequenced sample consisted of blood. The receptors shown here come from a woman between 35 and 50 years old with Graves' ophthalmopathy.

This clonotype was detected many times. This rearrangement joins TRBV28 to TRBJ2-5; D perhaps matches TRBD2 (6 bases). Between the trimmed V and J ends, which lost 4 bases and 4 bases, there was a span of 16 bases. Germline assignment: CDR1 MDHEN and CDR2 SYDVKM. CDR3 length equals 15 residues. The CDR3 sequence: CASSSPGGKGETQYF. The CDR3 coding sequence is TGTGCCAGCAGTTCCCCGGGCGGGAAGGGAGAGACCCAGTACTTC.

In this sample, this clonotype turned up many times. CDR3 DNA: TGTGCCAGCAGTTTTTCCGGGCCCTACGAGCAGTACTTC. It encodes CASSFSGPYEQYF. V usage is TRBV28 and J usage is TRBJ2-7; D is unresolved. Trimming shortened V by 3 bases and J by 2 bases, and 8 bases separated the two germline ends. From germline, CDR1 is MDHEN and CDR2 SYDVKM. CDR3 size: 13 residues.

This clonotype showed up many times. V is TRBV20-1 and J is TRBJ2-5; D perhaps matches TRBD2 (7 bases). The germline gives CDR1 DFQATT, CDR2 SNEGSKA (reference sequence). CDR3 length: 15 amino acids. V was clipped by 6 bases and J by 5 bases, with 22 bases between them. CDR3 coding DNA: TGCAGTGCACCCAGTAGGGGGAGGGCCACGGAGACCCAGTACTTC. Its protein product is CSAPSRGRATETQYF.

This clonotype was seen repeatedly, ten times or more. The chain recombines TRBV5-1 with TRBJ2-5; possible D gene TRBD2, 6 bases. Trimming took off 2 bases at V and 0 bases at J, with 17 bases between the two ends. Germline V gives CDR1 SGHRS, CDR2 YFSETQ. The CDR3 consists of 17 residues. The CDR3 loop is CASSLVDILANQETQYF. CDR3 DNA: TGCGCCAGCAGCTTAGTGGACATCCTAGCGAACCAAGAGACCCAGTACTTC.

The chain is built from TRBV6-5 and TRBJ1-5, with TRBD1 as a possible D gene (5 bases). The CDR3 sequence is 14 residues long. Germline V gene sequence: CDR1 MNHEY, CDR2 SVGAGI. V gave up 2 bases and J gave up 6 bases, with 11 bases separating them. The CDR3 DNA is TGTGCCAGCAGTTACGTGGGGGATCTTCAGCCCCAGCATTTT. Amino acids: CASSYVGDLQPQHF.

This clonotype showed up many times. The chain has TRBV30 and TRBJ2-7, with TRBD1 as a possible D gene (5 bases). The CDR3 is 12 amino acids. The germline V gene has CDR1 GTSNPN and CDR2 SVGIG (reference sequence). V dropped 4 bases and J dropped 5 bases, with 12 bases sitting between them. The CDR3 DNA reads as TGTGCCTGGATCAAGGGGCTTCACGAGCAGTACTTC. This sequence encodes CAWIKGLHEQYF.

This clonotype has at least ten counts. The J gene is TRBJ1-1, the V gene TRBV6-1; TRBD1 aligns across 7 bases. The CDR3 runs 12 residues. Unmatched junction bases numbered 5, after V lost 5 bases and J lost 8 bases. Germline V gene data show CDR1 as MNHNS and CDR2 as SASEGT. CDR3 in amino acids: CASSKPGGEAFF. In nucleotides, the CDR3 is TGTGCCAGCAGTAAACCAGGGGGAGAAGCTTTCTTT.